The T cell receptor (beta chain) described here comes from a study of cytomegalovirus exposure and HLA in healthy donors. Primers: 60 Vbeta forward and 13 Jbeta reverse. Some clones are missing from TCRdb's copy, which holds only in-frame ones; the method was immunoSEQ multiplex PCR. The sample holds over 65,000 clones, approximately 75% seen once. In the case of this clone: Its antigen is unidentified.

Findings of the study overall: With DRB1 most and HLA-C fewest, TCR association rates differed between HLA loci in a later analysis.

The ends lost 2 bases at V and 2 bases at J; junction bases unmatched: 4. The CDR3 sequence is 15 residues long. Germline CDR1 is MGHRA and CDR2 is YSYEKL. The V and J genes are TRBV4-1 and TRBJ2-7, with 9 bases matching TRBD1. The sequencing input was PBMCs. The receptor was isolated from a middle-aged woman in good health and CMV-seronegative. CDR3 bases: TGCGCCAGCAGCCAATTGGGGACAGGGCCCTACGAGCAGTACTTC. Translated, it gives CASSQLGTGPYEQYF.